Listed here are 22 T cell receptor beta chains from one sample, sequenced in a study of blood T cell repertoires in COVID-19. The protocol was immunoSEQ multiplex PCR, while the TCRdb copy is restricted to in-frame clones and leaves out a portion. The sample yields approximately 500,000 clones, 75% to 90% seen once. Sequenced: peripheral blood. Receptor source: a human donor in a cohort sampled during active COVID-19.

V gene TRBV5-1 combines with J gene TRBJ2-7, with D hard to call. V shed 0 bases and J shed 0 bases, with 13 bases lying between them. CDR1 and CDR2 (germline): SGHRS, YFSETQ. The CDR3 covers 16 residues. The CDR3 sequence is CASSLDGAARSYEQYF. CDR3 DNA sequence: TGCGCCAGCAGCTTGGATGGCGCAGCGCGCTCCTACGAGCAGTACTTC. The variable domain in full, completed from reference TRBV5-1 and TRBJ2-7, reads KAGVTQTPRYLIKTRGQQVTLSCSPISGHRSVSWYQQTPGQGLQFLFEYFSETQRNKGNFPGRFSGRQFSNSRSEMNVSTLELGDSALYLCASSLDGAARSYEQYFGPGTRLTVT.

CDR3 in DNA: TGTGCCAGCAGCTTTCGACCGGGTGCCTACGAGCAGTACTTC. This sequence encodes CASSFRPGAYEQYF. V gene TRBV5-6 combines with J gene TRBJ2-7; D uncertain. With 2 bases removed from V and 2 bases from J, the gap between germline ends came to 11 bases. The CDR3 runs to 14 residues. Per the germline V gene, CDR1 is SGHDT and CDR2 is YYEEEE.

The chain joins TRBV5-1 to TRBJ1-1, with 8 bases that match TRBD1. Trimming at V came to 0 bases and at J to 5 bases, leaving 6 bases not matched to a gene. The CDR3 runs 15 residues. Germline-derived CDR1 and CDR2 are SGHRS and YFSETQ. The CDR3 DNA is TGCGCCAGCAGCTTGGGTGGACAGGGTACGACTGAAGCTTTCTTT. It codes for CASSLGGQGTTEAFF.

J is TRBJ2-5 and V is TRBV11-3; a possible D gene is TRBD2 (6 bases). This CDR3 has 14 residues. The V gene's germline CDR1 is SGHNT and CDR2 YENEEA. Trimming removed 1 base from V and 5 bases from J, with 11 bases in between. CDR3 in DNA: TGTGCCAGCAGCTTAGGGAGGGCCTCGGAGACCCAGTACTTC. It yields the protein CASSLGRASETQYF.

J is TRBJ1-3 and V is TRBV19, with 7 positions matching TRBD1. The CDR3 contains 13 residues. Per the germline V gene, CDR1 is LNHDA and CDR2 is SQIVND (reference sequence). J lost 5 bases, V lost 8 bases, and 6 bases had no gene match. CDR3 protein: CASSGTVRNTIYF. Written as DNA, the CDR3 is TGTGCCAGTTCCGGGACAGTTAGAAACACCATATATTTT.

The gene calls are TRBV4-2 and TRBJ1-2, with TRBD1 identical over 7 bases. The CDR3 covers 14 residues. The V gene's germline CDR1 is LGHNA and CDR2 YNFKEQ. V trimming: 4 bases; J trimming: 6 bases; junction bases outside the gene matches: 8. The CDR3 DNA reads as TGTGCCAGCAGCCCTATAAGGGGGCCGGATGGCTACACCTTC. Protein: CASSPIRGPDGYTF.

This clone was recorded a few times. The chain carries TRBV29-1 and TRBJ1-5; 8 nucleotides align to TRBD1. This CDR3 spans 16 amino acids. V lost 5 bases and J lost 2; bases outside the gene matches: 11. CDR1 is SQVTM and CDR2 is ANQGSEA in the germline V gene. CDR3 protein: CSVLDRALDGNQPQHF. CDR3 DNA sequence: TGCAGCGTTCTGGACAGGGCACTGGATGGCAATCAGCCCCAGCATTTT.

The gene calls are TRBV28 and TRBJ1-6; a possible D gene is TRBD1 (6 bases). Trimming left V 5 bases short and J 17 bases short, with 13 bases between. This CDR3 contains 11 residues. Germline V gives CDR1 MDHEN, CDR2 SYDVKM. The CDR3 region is CASSRGTYFHF. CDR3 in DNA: TGTGCCAGCAGTCGTGGGACATACTTCCACTTT.

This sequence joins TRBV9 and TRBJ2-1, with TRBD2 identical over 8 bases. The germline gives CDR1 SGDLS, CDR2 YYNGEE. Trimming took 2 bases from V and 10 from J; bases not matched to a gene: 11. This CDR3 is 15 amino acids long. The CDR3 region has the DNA TGTGCCAGCAGCGTTGAACTAGCGGTTGTGAGGGAGCAGTTCTTC. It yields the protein CASSVELAVVREQFF.

The CDR3 DNA follows: TGTGCCATCAGCGGGACAGGGGGAGACTATGGCTACACCTTC. As protein: CAISGTGGDYGYTF. The V call is TRBV10-3, the J call TRBJ1-2, with 11 bases identical to TRBD1. Germline trimming cut 6 bases from V and 3 bases from J; bases unmatched to any gene: 3. Germline V CDR1 and CDR2: ENHRY, SYGVKD. There are 14 residues in the CDR3.

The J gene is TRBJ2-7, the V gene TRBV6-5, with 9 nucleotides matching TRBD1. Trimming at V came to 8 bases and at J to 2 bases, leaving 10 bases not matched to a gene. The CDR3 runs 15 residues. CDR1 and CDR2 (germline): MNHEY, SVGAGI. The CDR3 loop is CASFPTGQGPYEQYF. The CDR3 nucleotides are TGTGCCAGCTTCCCCACGGGACAGGGCCCCTACGAGCAGTACTTC.

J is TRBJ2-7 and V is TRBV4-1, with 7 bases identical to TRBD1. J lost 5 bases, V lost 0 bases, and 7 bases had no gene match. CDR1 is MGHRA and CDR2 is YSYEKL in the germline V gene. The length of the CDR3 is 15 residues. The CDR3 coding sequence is TGCGCCAGCAGCCAAGATTCAGGGGGAATGAACGAGCAGTACTTC. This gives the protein CASSQDSGGMNEQYF.

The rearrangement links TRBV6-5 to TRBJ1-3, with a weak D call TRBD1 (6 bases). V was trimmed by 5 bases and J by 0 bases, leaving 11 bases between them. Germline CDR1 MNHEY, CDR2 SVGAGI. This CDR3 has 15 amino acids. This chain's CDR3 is CASSRDIISGNTIYF. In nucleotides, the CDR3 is TGTGCCAGCAGTCGGGACATAATCTCTGGAAACACCATATATTTT.

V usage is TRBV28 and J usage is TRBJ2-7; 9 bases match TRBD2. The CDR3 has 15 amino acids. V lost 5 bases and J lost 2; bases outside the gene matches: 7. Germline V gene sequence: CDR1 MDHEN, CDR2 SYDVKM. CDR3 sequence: CASSPSIAGAYEQYF. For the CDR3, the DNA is TGTGCCAGCAGTCCCTCTATAGCGGGGGCCTACGAGCAGTACTTC. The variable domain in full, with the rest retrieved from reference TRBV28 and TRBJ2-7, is DVKVTQSSRYLVKRTGEKVFLECVQDMDHENMFWYRQDPGLGLRLIYFSYDVKMKEKGDIPEGYSVSREKKERFSLILESASTNQTSMYLCASSPSIAGAYEQYFGPGTRLTVT.

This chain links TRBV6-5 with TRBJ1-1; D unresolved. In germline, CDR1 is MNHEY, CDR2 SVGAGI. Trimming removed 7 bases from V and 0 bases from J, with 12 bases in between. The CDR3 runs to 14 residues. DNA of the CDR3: TGTGCCAGCAAGAGGGTATTTATGAACACTGAAGCTTTCTTT. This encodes CASKRVFMNTEAFF.

CDR3 protein: CASSYGQVETQYF. Here the CDR3 DNA reads TGCGCCAGCAGCTATGGACAGGTTGAGACCCAGTACTTC. The chain links TRBV5-1 to TRBJ2-5; TRBD1 agrees at 7 bases. This CDR3 is built from 13 residues. CDR1 is SGHRS, CDR2 YFSETQ, per germline. J lost 5 bases, V lost 3 bases, and 4 bases had no gene match.

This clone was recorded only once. CDR3 DNA: TGTGCTTGTCAAGCCGAGCCCCTCGGCGGCGAGCAGTACTTC. Protein sequence: CACQAEPLGGEQYF. This chain joins TRBV6-5 and TRBJ2-7, with D uncertain. The V gene's germline CDR1 is MNHEY and CDR2 SVGAGI. CDR3 length equals 14 residues.

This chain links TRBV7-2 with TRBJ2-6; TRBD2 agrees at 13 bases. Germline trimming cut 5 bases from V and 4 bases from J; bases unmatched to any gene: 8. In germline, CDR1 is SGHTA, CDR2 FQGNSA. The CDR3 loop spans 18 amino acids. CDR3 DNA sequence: TGTGCCAGCAGCCCTGGGACTAGCGGGATGAGGGGGGCCAACGTCCTGACTTTC. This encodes CASSPGTSGMRGANVLTF.

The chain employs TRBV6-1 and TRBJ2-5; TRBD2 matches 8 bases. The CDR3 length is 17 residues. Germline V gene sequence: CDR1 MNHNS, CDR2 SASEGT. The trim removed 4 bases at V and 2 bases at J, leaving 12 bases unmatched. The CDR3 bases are TGTGCCAGCAGTGTCGGAGTTGGGACTAGTGGGCAAGAGACCCAGTACTTC. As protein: CASSVGVGTSGQETQYF.

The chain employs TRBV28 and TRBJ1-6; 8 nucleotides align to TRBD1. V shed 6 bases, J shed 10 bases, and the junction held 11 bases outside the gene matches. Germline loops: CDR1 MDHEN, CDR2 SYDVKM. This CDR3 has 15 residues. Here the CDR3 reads CASSLPDRVESPLHF. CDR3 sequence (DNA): TGTGCCAGCAGCCTCCCGGACAGGGTAGAATCACCCCTCCACTTT.

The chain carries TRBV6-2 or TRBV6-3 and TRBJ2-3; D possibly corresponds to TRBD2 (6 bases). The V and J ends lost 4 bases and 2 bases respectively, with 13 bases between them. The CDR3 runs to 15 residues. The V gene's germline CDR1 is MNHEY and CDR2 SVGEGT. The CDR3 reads CASSLGGAATDTQYF. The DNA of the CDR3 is TGTGCCAGCAGTTTAGGAGGGGCCGCCACAGATACGCAGTATTTT.

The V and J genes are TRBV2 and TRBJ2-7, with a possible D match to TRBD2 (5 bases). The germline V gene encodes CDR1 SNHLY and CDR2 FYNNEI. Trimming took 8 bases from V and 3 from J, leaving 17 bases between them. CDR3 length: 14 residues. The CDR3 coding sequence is TGTGCCAGCGTTCGAGGGTCTACTTACTACGAGCAGTACTTC. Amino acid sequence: CASVRGSTYYEQYF.